These 24 T cell receptor beta chains came from one sample sequenced in a study of blood T cells in healthy people across ages. Primed by a sample-barcoded 5' primer and a J-beta primer mix, a second PCR proceeded for 7 to 11 cycles. TCRdb used MiXCR to reprocess the 5' RACE reads, holding one entry per CDR3 protein. This table has about a million distinct CDR3 sequences, 48% appearing once. Sequencing was carried out using blood. The receptor source for this set is a man younger than 45 in good health.

The chain employs TRBV20-1 and TRBJ2-3; 9 nucleotides align to TRBD2. The CDR3 is 16 residues long. Germline loops: CDR1 DFQATT, CDR2 SNEGSKA (reference sequence). With 5 bases clipped from V and 0 bases from J, the junction kept 9 bases outside the gene matches. CDR3 sequence reads: CSAQRPSGVSTDTQYF. The CDR3 DNA is TGCAGTGCTCAACGCCCTAGCGGGGTAAGCACAGATACGCAGTATTTT.

The V gene is TRBV28, the J gene TRBJ2-2; 10 bases align to TRBD1. The CDR3 totals 16 residues. The V segment lost 5 bases and the J segment 6 bases; nucleotides outside the gene matches: 9. CDR1 is MDHEN and CDR2 is SYDVKM in the germline V gene. In nucleotides, the CDR3 is TGTGCCAGCAGTCCCGTCGGGACAGGGGATGCCGGGGAGCTGTTTTTT. Protein sequence: CASSPVGTGDAGELFF.

The rearrangement uses TRBV4-2 and TRBJ2-1; 9 bases agree with TRBD2. This CDR3 comprises 17 residues. The germline V gene encodes CDR1 LGHNA and CDR2 YNFKEQ. After removal of 1 base from V and 4 bases from J, the junction contained 8 bases not matched to a gene. The chain's CDR3 is CASSQGPSGVGYNEQFF. As DNA, the CDR3 is TGTGCCAGCAGCCAAGGGCCTAGCGGGGTCGGTTACAATGAGCAGTTCTTC.

Ten or more counts support this clonotype. Relative to the germline gene, one junction end is altered; a read error may explain this. The chain employs TRBV4-2 and TRBJ2-7; 15 positions match TRBD2. This CDR3 is built from 15 residues. Germline CDR1 reads LGHNA; CDR2 reads YNFKEQ. The chain's CDR3 is CASSKEGLAGGEQYF. CDR3 in DNA: TGTGCCAGCAGCAAAGAGGGACTAGCGGGGGGCGAGCAGTACTTC.

Only a few counts were recorded for this clonotype. The junction departs from germline at one end; a sequencing error may be responsible. The V call is TRBV28, the J call TRBJ2-5; D call uncertain. Germline values: CDR1 MDHEN, CDR2 SYDVKM. This CDR3 is built from 14 residues. The DNA of the CDR3 is TGTGCCAGCAGTTTTATGGGGTCCCAAGGGACCCAGTACTTC. Amino acid sequence: CASSFMGSQGTQYF.

The chain's CDR3 is CASSLIGQGAPYEQYF. In nucleotides, the CDR3 is TGTGCCAGCAGTTTAATAGGGCAGGGGGCTCCCTACGAGCAGTACTTC. The chain joins TRBV27 to TRBJ2-7, with 8 bases fitting TRBD1. The J segment lost 2 bases and the V segment lost 2 bases, leaving 8 bases of the junction unmatched. The CDR3 consists of 16 residues. CDR1 and CDR2 (germline): MNHEY, SMNVEV (reference sequence).

This clonotype was picked up one time. The rearrangement joins TRBV6-1 to TRBJ2-1, with a tentative D call TRBD2 (5 bases). Germline CDR1 MNHNS, CDR2 SASEGT. CDR3 length equals 11 residues. Trimming removed 4 bases at V and 10 bases at J, with 8 bases between. The CDR3 spells CASSGRLEQFF. The CDR3 bases are TGTGCCAGCAGTGGTCGACTAGAGCAGTTCTTC.

V and J are TRBV3-1 and TRBJ2-5; D may be TRBD1 or TRBD2 (6 bases each). This CDR3 is 15 amino acids long. Germline V gives CDR1 LGHDT, CDR2 YNNKEL (reference sequence). The V end lost 0 bases, the J end lost 5 bases, and 13 bases lay between the germline ends. The CDR3 DNA reads as TGTGCCAGCAGCCAAGAGGAGGGACATTCGGAGACCCAGTACTTC. Translated, it gives CASSQEEGHSETQYF.

This clonotype was detected a few times. The V call is TRBV7-2, the J call TRBJ2-1; D is perhaps TRBD1 (5 bases). CDR1 and CDR2 from the germline V gene are SGHTA and FQGNSA. Trimming stripped 1 base from V and 4 bases from J, with 14 bases between. This CDR3 has 16 residues. The CDR3 loop is CASSLVVAGRYNEQFF. CDR3 DNA sequence: TGTGCCAGCAGCTTAGTAGTGGCAGGGCGGTACAATGAGCAGTTCTTC.

This clonotype came up many times. CDR3 sequence (DNA): TGTGCCAGCAGCCAAGAGCGGGGAGGTTACAATGAGCAGTTCTTC. Protein: CASSQERGGYNEQFF. This sequence joins TRBV4-2 and TRBJ2-1; possible D gene TRBD2, 6 bases. The ends were cut back, 0 bases at V and 4 bases at J, with 10 bases in the middle. Germline V gene sequence: CDR1 LGHNA, CDR2 YNFKEQ. This CDR3 has 15 residues.

CDR3 in amino acids: CASSRERRQGPYEQYF. CDR3 nucleotides: TGTGCCAGCAGCCGAGAAAGGAGACAGGGTCCCTACGAGCAGTACTTC. V usage is TRBV14 and J usage is TRBJ2-7, with 7 bases fitting TRBD1. The J segment lost 2 bases and the V segment lost 4 bases, leaving 11 bases of the junction unmatched. This CDR3 comprises 16 residues. Germline lookup yields CDR1 SGHDN and CDR2 FVKESK. The full variable domain, in which reference TRBV14 and TRBJ2-7 provide the parts outside the CDR3, is EAGVTQFPSHSVIEKGQTVTLRCDPISGHDNLYWYRRVMGKEIKFLLHFVKESKQDESGMPNNRFLAERTGGTYSTLKVQPAELEDSGVYFCASSRERRQGPYEQYFGPGTRLTVT.

The chain couples TRBV10-3 to TRBJ2-3, with D unclear. The ends were cut back, 6 bases at V and 2 bases at J, with 6 bases in the middle. The CDR3 is made up of 12 amino acids. Germline V gives CDR1 ENHRY, CDR2 SYGVKD. CDR3 bases: TGTGCCATCAGCCCTTCCACAGATACGCAGTATTTT. It is translated as CAISPSTDTQYF.

This clonotype was counted once. This CDR3 reads CASSRSWMQETQYF. Here the CDR3 DNA reads TGTGCCAGCAGCCGGTCCTGGATGCAAGAGACCCAGTACTTC. The rearrangement uses TRBV7-2 and TRBJ2-5; D gene unclear. Trimming stripped 5 bases from V and 2 bases from J, with 12 bases between. There are 14 residues in the CDR3. Germline V gene lookup returns CDR1 SGHTA and CDR2 FQGNSA.

The chain employs TRBV2 and TRBJ1-5, with D perhaps matching TRBD1 (5 bases). The CDR3 spans 14 residues. Trimming took 3 bases from V and 3 from J, leaving 9 bases between them. Germline CDR1 and CDR2: SNHLY and FYNNEI. CDR3 residues: CASSDWGTNQPQHF. The CDR3 nucleotides are TGTGCCAGCAGTGATTGGGGGACCAATCAGCCCCAGCATTTT.

This clonotype has just a few counts. The CDR3, as DNA: TGTGCCAGCAGCTTAGGCGGCCCACCTTTAAACTATGGCTACACCTTC. Protein product: CASSLGGPPLNYGYTF. The V gene is TRBV7-9, the J gene TRBJ1-2; D gene ambiguous. The CDR3 has 16 amino acids. V gave up 1 base and J gave up 2 bases, with 14 bases separating them. Germline loops: CDR1 SEHNR, CDR2 FQNEAQ (reference sequence).

The sample holds one count of this clonotype. The V call is TRBV2, the J call TRBJ2-5; D is unclear. The germline V and J ends were trimmed by 4 bases and 7 bases, with 7 bases remaining between them. Germline V gene lookup returns CDR1 SNHLY and CDR2 FYNNEI. The CDR3 is 11 amino acids. The CDR3 DNA is TGTGCCAGCAGTGGCGTTGGGACCCAGTACTTC. Amino acid sequence: CASSGVGTQYF. The full variable domain, completed using reference TRBV2 and TRBJ2-5, is EPEVTQTPSHQVTQMGQEVILRCVPISNHLYFYWYRQILGQKVEFLVSFYNNEISEKSEIFDDQFSVERPDGSNFTLKIRSTKLEDSAMYFCASSGVGTQYFGPGTRLLVL.

As concerns this clonotype: Sequence at one end of the junction differs from germline and may be a read error. The DNA of the CDR3 is TGCGCCAGCAGCCAAGACGGTCAGCCCCAGCATTTT. This gives the protein CASSQDGQPQHF. V usage is TRBV3-1 and J usage is TRBJ1-5; no reliable D call. The CDR3 spans 12 residues. The germline CDR1 and CDR2 sequences are LGHDT and YNNKEL (reference sequence). Combining the CDR3 with reference TRBV3-1 and TRBJ1-5 gives the whole variable domain DTAVSQTPKYLVTQMGNDKSIKCEQNLGHDTMYWYKQDSKKFLKIMFSYNNKELIINETVPNRFSPKSPDKAHLNLHINSLELGDSAVYFCASSQDGQPQHFGDGTRLSIL.

This clonotype was detected a few times. The chain joins TRBV7-2 to TRBJ1-2; the D gene is possibly TRBD1 (5 bases). Trimming removed 0 bases from V and 5 bases from J, with 10 bases in between. This CDR3 spans 14 amino acids. Germline lookup yields CDR1 SGHTA and CDR2 FQGNSA. The CDR3 nucleotides are TGTGCCAGCAGCTTAGCACAGGCTCGTTATGGCTACACCTTC. Its protein is CASSLAQARYGYTF. The variable domain in full, with the rest retrieved from reference TRBV7-2 and TRBJ1-2, is GAGVSQSPSNKVTEKGKDVELRCDPISGHTALYWYRQSLGQGLEFLIYFQGNSAPDKSGLPSDRFSAERTGGSVSTLTIQRTQQEDSAVYLCASSLAQARYGYTFGSGTRLTVV.

CDR3 residues: CASSQTPKVGGNEQFF. The DNA of the CDR3 is TGCGCCAGCAGCCAAACTCCAAAGGTAGGGGGCAATGAGCAGTTCTTC. This chain uses TRBV4-1 with TRBJ2-1, with D possibly TRBD1 on 6 matching bases. Per germline, CDR1 MGHRA and CDR2 YSYEKL. The CDR3 is made up of 16 amino acids. V was cut by 2 bases and J by 6 bases, with 17 bases left in between.

A few counts support this clonotype. V and J are TRBV7-9 and TRBJ1-1; D uncertain. The V and J ends lost 5 bases and 0 bases respectively, with 4 bases between them. Germline V gives CDR1 SEHNR, CDR2 FQNEAQ (reference sequence). The CDR3 runs 12 residues. This chain's CDR3 is CASSKMNTEAFF. The CDR3 DNA follows: TGTGCCAGCAGCAAGATGAACACTGAAGCTTTCTTT.

This clonotype was counted a few times. Sequence at one end of the junction differs from germline and may be a read error. The rearrangement uses TRBV5-1 and TRBJ2-2; either TRBD1 or TRBD2 may supply D (5 bases each). The length of the CDR3 is 14 residues. Germline V gene data show CDR1 as SGHRS and CDR2 as YFSETQ. The CDR3 protein is CASSRDGNTGELFF. The CDR3 DNA is TGTGCCAGCAGCCGGGACGGTAACACCGGGGAGCTGTTTTTT.

With respect to this clonotype: The junction differs from germline at one of its ends, possibly a read error. This chain uses TRBV29-1 with TRBJ2-7, with 7 positions matching TRBD1. The V gene's germline CDR1 is SQVTM and CDR2 ANQGSEA. The CDR3 consists of 15 residues. As DNA, the CDR3 is TGCAGCGTTGGGTCTCAGGGGGTACATGCCTACGAGCGGTACTTC. Amino acid sequence: CSVGSQGVHAYERYF.

J is TRBJ2-1 and V is TRBV4-2; tentatively, D is TRBD1 or TRBD2 (5 bases each). This CDR3 has 16 residues. V was clipped by 0 bases and J by 7 bases, with 16 bases between them. Per the germline V gene, CDR1 is LGHNA and CDR2 is YNFKEQ. CDR3 DNA: TGTGCCAGCAGCCAAGACGGGGAAGGGGTGGGGAATGAGCAGTTCTTC. This encodes CASSQDGEGVGNEQFF.

At least ten counts were recorded for this clonotype. The chain couples TRBV18 to TRBJ1-4, with 8 bases aligning to TRBD1. CDR3 length: 15 residues. J was trimmed by 8 bases and V by 2 bases; bases with no gene match: 7. CDR1 is KGHSH, CDR2 LQKENI, per germline. The CDR3 nucleotides are TGTGCCAGCTCACCAAAGACAGGGGCAGAGGAAAAACTGTTTTTT. Translation: CASSPKTGAEEKLFF.